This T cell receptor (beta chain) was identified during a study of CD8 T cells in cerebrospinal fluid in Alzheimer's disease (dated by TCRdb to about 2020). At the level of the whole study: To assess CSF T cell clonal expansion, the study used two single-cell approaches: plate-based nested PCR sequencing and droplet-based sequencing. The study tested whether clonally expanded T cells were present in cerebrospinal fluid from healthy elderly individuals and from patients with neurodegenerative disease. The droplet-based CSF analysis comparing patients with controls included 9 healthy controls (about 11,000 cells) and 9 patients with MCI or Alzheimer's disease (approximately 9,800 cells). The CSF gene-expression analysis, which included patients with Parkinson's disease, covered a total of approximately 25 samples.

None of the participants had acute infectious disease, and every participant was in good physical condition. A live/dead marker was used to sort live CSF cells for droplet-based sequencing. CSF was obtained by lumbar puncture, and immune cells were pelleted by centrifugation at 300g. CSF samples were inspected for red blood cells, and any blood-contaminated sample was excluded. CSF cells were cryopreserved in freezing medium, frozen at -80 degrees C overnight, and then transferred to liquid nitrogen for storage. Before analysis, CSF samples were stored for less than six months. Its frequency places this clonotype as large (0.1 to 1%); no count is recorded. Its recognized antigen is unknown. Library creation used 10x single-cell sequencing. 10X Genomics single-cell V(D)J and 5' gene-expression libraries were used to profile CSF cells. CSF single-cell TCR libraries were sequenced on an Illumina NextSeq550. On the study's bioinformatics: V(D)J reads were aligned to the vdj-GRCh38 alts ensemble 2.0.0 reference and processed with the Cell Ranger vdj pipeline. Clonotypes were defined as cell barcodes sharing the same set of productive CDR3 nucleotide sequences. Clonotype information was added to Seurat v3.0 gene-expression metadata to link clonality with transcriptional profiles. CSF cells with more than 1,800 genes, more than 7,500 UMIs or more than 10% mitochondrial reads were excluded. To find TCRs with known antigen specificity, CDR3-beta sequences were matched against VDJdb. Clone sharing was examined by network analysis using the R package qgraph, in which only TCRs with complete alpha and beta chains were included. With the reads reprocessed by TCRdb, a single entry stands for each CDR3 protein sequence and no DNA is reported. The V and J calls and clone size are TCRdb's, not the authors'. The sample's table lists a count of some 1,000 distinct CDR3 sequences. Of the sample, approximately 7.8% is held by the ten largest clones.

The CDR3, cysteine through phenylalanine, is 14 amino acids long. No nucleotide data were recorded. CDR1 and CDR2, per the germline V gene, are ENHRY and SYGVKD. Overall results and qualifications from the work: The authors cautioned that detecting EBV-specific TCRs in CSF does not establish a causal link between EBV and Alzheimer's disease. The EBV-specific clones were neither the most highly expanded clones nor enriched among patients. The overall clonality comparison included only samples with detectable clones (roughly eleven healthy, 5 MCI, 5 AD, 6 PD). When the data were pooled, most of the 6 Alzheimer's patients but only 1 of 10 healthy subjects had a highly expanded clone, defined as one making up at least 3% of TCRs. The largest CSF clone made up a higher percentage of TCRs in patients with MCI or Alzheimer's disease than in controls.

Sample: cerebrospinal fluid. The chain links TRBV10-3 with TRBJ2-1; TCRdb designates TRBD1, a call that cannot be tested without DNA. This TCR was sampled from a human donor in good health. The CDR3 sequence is CAISELTGPHEQFF.